Detailed here is one T cell receptor (beta chain). Its antigen is not known. TCRdb used MiXCR to reprocess the RT-PCR reads, holding one entry per CDR3 protein. The data hold around 530,000 distinct CDR3 sequences, with 16% observed a single time. The sample belongs to a study of response to subunit inactivated influenza vaccine. Overall study findings and caveats: Each seasonal influenza vaccination, the authors suggested, recruits few new T cells.

Per the germline V gene, CDR1 is SGHRS and CDR2 is YFSETQ. The CDR3 totals 16 residues. V was clipped by 0 bases and J by 5 bases; unmatched bases: 6. The source of this sequence is a man aged 50 to 69 who received an inactivated influenza vaccine. The chain recombines TRBV5-1 with TRBJ2-2, with 8 bases that match TRBD2. This specimen consisted of CD4+ T cells sorted from PBMCs, obtained less than 30 months after vaccination. CDR3 sequence reads: CASSLVGLGATGELFF. The CDR3 nucleotides read TGCGCCAGCAGCTTGGTGGGACTAGGAGCGACCGGGGAGCTGTTTTTT.